This TCR beta chain was identified during a study of blood T cell repertoires in COVID-19. For the study at large: Both acute and convalescent COVID-19 samples were obtained from the United States, Italy and Spain. T cells, B-cell-depleted T cells, or PBMCs provided the cDNA or gDNA that served as material.

Sequencing was performed with immunoSEQ multiplex PCR; in TCRdb, only in-frame clones are kept and a portion is missing. Here the sample spans 300,000 to 350,000 clones, about nine tenths being singletons. Germline V CDR1 and CDR2: LGHNA, YNFKEQ. Trimming took 1 base from V and 3 from J, leaving 17 bases between them. The length of the CDR3 is 17 residues. A single count supports this clone. V usage is TRBV4-2 and J usage is TRBJ2-3; possible D gene TRBD2, 6 bases. This TCR was sampled from a woman aged 70-85 years with COVID-19, enrolled during active disease. The source material was peripheral blood. CDR3 sequence reads: CASSQVGLDGGTDTQYF. DNA of the CDR3: TGTGCCAGCAGCCAAGTGGGACTCGACGGCGGAACAGATACGCAGTATTTT.